Below are 6 T cell receptor beta chains sequenced from a single sample in a study of T cells after yellow fever vaccination. Via MiXCR, TCRdb re-called the 5' RACE reads, giving one row per CDR3 protein. In the table there are about 45,000 distinct CDR3 sequences, 6.8% of which are singletons. This material consisted of CD8+ T cells not binding an NS4B(214-222) dextramer, sorted from PBMCs, taken 45 days after the yellow fever booster vaccination. The receptors derive from a man aged 30 to 39 who received the YFV17D yellow fever vaccine.

This rearrangement joins TRBV27 to TRBJ2-2; D unresolved. Germline V gene data show CDR1 as MNHEY and CDR2 as SMNVEV (reference sequence). V was cut by 3 bases and J by 5 bases, with 10 bases left in between. The CDR3 is made up of 14 amino acids. This chain's CDR3 is CASSLSVATGELFF. Written as DNA, the CDR3 is TGTGCCAGCAGTTTGTCGGTCGCGACCGGGGAGCTGTTTTTT.

This clonotype was counted a few times. The rearrangement uses TRBV7-8 and TRBJ2-3; 7 bases match TRBD2. The CDR3 is 15 residues long. CDR1 SGHVS and CDR2 FQNEAQ come from the germline V gene. J lost 5 bases, V lost 5 bases, and 10 bases had no gene match. In DNA, the CDR3 is TGTGCCAGCAGCCCGTGGGGGGGGACCGGAGATACGCAGTATTTT. Residues: CASSPWGGTGDTQYF.

Ten or more counts support this clonotype. This chain connects TRBV4-1 to TRBJ2-1; 9 bases are shared with TRBD2. The CDR3 length is 14 residues. Germline trimming cut 6 bases from V and 5 bases from J; bases unmatched to any gene: 5. Germline CDR1 is MGHRA and CDR2 is YSYEKL. The CDR3: CASRGLAKDNEQFF. The CDR3 DNA reads TGCGCCAGCAGGGGACTAGCTAAGGACAATGAGCAGTTCTTC.

This clonotype was recorded many times. The V gene is TRBV19, the J gene TRBJ2-7, with 7 bases that match TRBD1. This CDR3 is 14 amino acids long. The germline CDR1 and CDR2 sequences are LNHDA and SQIVND (reference sequence). With V trimmed by 9 bases and J by 4 bases, 12 bases remained unmatched. The CDR3 loop reads CASGDVGQVYEQYF. The CDR3 coding sequence is TGTGCCAGCGGTGATGTCGGACAGGTTTACGAGCAGTACTTC.

This clonotype was seen at least ten times. The gene calls are TRBV5-6 and TRBJ2-1; D is unresolved. CDR1 is SGHDT and CDR2 is YYEEEE in the germline V gene. This CDR3 has 13 amino acids. Deletions cut 4 bases from V and 11 bases from J, with 16 bases between. The CDR3 is CASSPNGLTKQFF. The CDR3 DNA is TGTGCCAGCAGCCCAAATGGGCTAACCAAGCAGTTCTTC.

This clonotype was seen ten or more times. This chain joins TRBV20-1 and TRBJ2-1; no clear D. Between the trimmed V and J ends, which lost 3 bases and 0 bases, there was a span of 15 bases. The V gene's germline CDR1 is DFQATT and CDR2 SNEGSKA (reference sequence). CDR3 length equals 16 residues. The CDR3 loop is CSARMQSLSSYNEQFF. CDR3 nucleotides: TGCAGTGCTAGGATGCAGAGCTTAAGCTCCTACAATGAGCAGTTCTTC.